This T cell receptor beta chain was retrieved from a study of graft-versus-host responses after intestinal transplantation. Turning to the study itself: Recipients were given multivisceral, liver-intestinal, or isolated intestinal transplants. All recipients were given anti-thymocyte globulin induction, and tacrolimus and steroids were then administered for around three years.

Libraries were prepared by immunoSEQ multiplex PCR; TCRdb keeps only in-frame clonotypes and omits some of them. The table includes roughly 60,000 clones, roughly 89% detected once. The CDR3 extends over 14 amino acids. V was shortened by 1 base and J by 0 bases, with 3 bases between the two germline ends. The germline V gene has CDR1 SEHNR and CDR2 FQNEAQ (reference sequence). Details on this clone: Its cognate antigen is unknown.

General observations from the study: Early declines in HvG clones that occurred post-transplant were associated with peak circulating GvH clone levels. GvH clones detected in recipient marrow included some appearing first in ileum or blood.

This clonotype was sampled from a human patient who received an intestinal transplant, so some T cells may come from the graft donor. Sequencing used PBMCs, obtained about 120 days after intestinal transplantation. V usage is TRBV7-9 and J usage is TRBJ2-2; D is uncertain. CDR3 residues: CASSLVANTGELFF. The CDR3 nucleotides are TGTGCCAGCAGCTTAGTCGCGAACACCGGGGAGCTGTTTTTT.